This T cell receptor beta chain was identified in a study of blood T cell repertoires in COVID-19. For the study at large: Both acute and convalescent COVID-19 samples were obtained from the United States, Italy and Spain.

The CDR3 sequence is 15 residues long. With 2 bases removed from V and 1 base from J, the gap between germline ends came to 10 bases. CDR1 LGHDT and CDR2 YNNKEL come from the germline V gene (reference sequence). Libraries were prepared by immunoSEQ multiplex PCR; TCRdb keeps only in-frame clonotypes and omits some of them. This sample has around 76,000 clones; over 80% occur once, and the top ten carry 9.5% to 15%. This clone was seen more than once but under ten times. The receptor comes from a man aged 50 or older with COVID-19, enrolled during active disease. The rearrangement uses TRBV3-1 (or the pseudogene TRBV3-2) and TRBJ2-3, with D hard to call. The material sequenced was peripheral blood. In nucleotides, the CDR3 is TGTGCCAGCAGCCAACTTCCCCCGGGCACAGATACGCAGTATTTT. This gives the protein CASSQLPPGTDTQYF.